This note documents a single T cell receptor beta chain sequence. Its target is unknown. PCR primers comprised 60 Vbeta and 13 Jbeta primers. The assay was immunoSEQ multiplex PCR, and TCRdb's table has in-frame clones only and misses some. The profile shows 100,000 to 130,000 clones, approximately 79% of them singletons. This entry comes from a study of cytomegalovirus exposure and HLA in healthy donors. As for the study in general: Unique TCRs from HLA-typed donors, some 85 million of them, were held in an early data release. Study results and caveats: Published work reported that the classifier diagnosed cytomegalovirus status with high specificity and sensitivity. Among TCR sequences, most were rare, though some public TCRs appeared in many donors.

This receptor was taken from a woman aged 40 to 50 in good health and CMV-seropositive. The specimen was PBMCs.

This CDR3 reads CAISEPTGGLGFYEQYF. CDR3 nucleotides: TGTGCCATCAGTGAGCCGACGGGGGGGCTGGGATTTTACGAGCAGTACTTC. V and J are TRBV10-3 and TRBJ2-7; 8 bases match TRBD2. The CDR3 contains 17 residues. The V gene's germline CDR1 is ENHRY and CDR2 SYGVKD. J was trimmed by 4 bases and V by 2 bases; bases with no gene match: 13.